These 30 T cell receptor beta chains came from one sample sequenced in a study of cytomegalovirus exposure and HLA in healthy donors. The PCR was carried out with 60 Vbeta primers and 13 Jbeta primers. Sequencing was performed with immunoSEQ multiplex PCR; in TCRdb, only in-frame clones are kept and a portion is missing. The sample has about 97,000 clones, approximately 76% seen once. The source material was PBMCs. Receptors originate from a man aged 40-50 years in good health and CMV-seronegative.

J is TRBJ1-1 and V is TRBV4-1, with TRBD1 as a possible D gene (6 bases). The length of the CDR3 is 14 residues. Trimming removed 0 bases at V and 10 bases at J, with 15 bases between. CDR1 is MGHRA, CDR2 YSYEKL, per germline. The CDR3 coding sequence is TGCGCCAGCAGCCAAGATTCGGGGGGCGCCGGAGCTTTCTTT. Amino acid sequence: CASSQDSGGAGAFF.

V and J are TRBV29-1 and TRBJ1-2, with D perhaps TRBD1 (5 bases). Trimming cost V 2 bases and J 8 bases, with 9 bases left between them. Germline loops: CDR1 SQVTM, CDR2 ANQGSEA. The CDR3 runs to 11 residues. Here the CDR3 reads CSVEMGLGYTF. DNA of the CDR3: TGCAGCGTTGAAATGGGGCTCGGCTACACCTTC.

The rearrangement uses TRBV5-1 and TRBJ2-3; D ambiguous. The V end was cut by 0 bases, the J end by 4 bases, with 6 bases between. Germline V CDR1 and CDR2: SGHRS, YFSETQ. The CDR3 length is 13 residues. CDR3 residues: CASSLASADTQYF. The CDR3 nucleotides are TGCGCCAGCAGCTTGGCCTCGGCAGATACGCAGTATTTT.

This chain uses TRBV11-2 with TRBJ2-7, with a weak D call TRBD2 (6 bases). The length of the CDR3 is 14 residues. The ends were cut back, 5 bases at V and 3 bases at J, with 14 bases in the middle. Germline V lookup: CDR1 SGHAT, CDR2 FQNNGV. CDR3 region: CASSPQRGGYEQYF. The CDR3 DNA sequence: TGTGCCAGCAGCCCTCAACGGGGAGGCTACGAGCAGTACTTC.

The CDR3 spells CASSGAVPGNTIYF. CDR3 DNA sequence: TGTGCCAGTAGTGGAGCAGTCCCTGGAAACACCATATATTTT. The rearrangement joins TRBV19 to TRBJ1-3; no clear D. Trimming left V 5 bases short and J 2 bases short, with 10 bases between. From germline, CDR1 is LNHDA and CDR2 SQIVND (reference sequence). This CDR3 comprises 14 residues. Complete variable domain (other parts from reference TRBV19 and TRBJ1-3): DGGITQSPKYLFRKEGQNVTLSCEQNLNHDAMYWYRQDPGQGLRLIYYSQIVNDFQKGDIAEGYSVSREKKESFPLTVTSAQKNPTAFYLCASSGAVPGNTIYFGEGSWLTVV.

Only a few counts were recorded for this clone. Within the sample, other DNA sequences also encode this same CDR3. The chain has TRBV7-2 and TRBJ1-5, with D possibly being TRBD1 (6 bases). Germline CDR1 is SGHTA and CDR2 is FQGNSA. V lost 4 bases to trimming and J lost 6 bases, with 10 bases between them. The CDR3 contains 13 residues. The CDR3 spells CASSSQGSQPQHF. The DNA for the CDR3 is TGTGCCAGCAGCTCACAGGGAAGTCAGCCCCAGCATTTT.

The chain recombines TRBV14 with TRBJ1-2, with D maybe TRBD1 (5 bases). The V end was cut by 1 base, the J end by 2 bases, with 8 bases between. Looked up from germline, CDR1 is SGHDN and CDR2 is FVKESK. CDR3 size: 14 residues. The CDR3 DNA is TGTGCCAGCAGCCAAGCAGGGCACAACTATGGCTACACCTTC. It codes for CASSQAGHNYGYTF.

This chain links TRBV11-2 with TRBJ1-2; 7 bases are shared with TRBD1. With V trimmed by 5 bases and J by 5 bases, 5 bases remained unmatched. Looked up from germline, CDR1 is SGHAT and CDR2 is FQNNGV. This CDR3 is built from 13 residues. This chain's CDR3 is CASSPQQGYGYTF. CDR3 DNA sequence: TGTGCCAGCAGCCCGCAACAGGGGTATGGCTACACCTTC. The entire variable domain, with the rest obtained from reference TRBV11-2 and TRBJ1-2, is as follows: EAGVAQSPRYKIIEKRQSVAFWCNPISGHATLYWYQQILGQGPKLLIQFQNNGVVDDSQLPKDRFSAERLKGVDSTLKIQPAKLEDSAVYLCASSPQQGYGYTFGSGTRLTVV.

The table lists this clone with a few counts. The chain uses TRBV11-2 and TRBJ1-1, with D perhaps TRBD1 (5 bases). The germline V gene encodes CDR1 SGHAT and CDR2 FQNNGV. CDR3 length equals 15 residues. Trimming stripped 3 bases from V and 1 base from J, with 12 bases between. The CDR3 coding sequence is TGTGCCAGCAGCTTTCAACGGACAACGAACACTGAAGCTTTCTTT. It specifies CASSFQRTTNTEAFF.

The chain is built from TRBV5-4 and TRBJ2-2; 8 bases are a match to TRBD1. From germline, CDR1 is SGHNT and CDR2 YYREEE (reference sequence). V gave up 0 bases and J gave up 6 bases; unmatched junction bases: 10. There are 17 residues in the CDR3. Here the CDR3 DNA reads TGTGCCAGCAGCTTGGCCTTAGGACAGGGAGATCCCGGGGAGCTGTTTTTT. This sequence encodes CASSLALGQGDPGELFF.

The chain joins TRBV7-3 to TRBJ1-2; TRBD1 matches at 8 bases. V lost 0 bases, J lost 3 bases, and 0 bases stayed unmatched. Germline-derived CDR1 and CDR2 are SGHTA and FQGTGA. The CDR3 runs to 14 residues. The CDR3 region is CASSLTGQDYGYTF. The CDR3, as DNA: TGTGCCAGCAGCTTAACGGGACAGGACTATGGCTACACCTTC.

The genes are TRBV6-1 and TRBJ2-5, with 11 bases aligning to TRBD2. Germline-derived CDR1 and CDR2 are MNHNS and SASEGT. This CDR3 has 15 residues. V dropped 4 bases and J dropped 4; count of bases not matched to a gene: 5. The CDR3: CASSVTSGGGETQYF. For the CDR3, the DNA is TGTGCCAGCAGTGTAACTAGCGGGGGTGGAGAGACCCAGTACTTC.

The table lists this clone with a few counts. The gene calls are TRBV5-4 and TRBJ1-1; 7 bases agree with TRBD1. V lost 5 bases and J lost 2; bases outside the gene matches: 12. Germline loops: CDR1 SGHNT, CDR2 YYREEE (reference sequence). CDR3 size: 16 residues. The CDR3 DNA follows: TGTGCCAGCAGTTCCTTACAGGGGCTCGGAAACACTGAAGCTTTCTTT. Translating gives CASSSLQGLGNTEAFF.

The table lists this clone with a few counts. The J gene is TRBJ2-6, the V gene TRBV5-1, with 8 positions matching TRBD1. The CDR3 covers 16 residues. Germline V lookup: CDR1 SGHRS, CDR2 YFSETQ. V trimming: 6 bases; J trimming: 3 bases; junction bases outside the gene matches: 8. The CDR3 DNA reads TGCGCCAGCACCAGGGGGCGCCCCGGTGGGGCCAACGTCCTGACTTTC. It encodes CASTRGRPGGANVLTF.

The CDR3 nucleotides read TGTGCCAGCAGCTTCGTCCCAGGTTTGAACACTGAAGCTTTCTTT. Its protein is CASSFVPGLNTEAFF. The rearrangement links TRBV7-8 to TRBJ1-1, with no clear D. Trimming took 3 bases from V and 0 from J, leaving 11 bases between them. Germline V gene lookup returns CDR1 SGHVS and CDR2 FQNEAQ. This CDR3 is built from 15 residues.

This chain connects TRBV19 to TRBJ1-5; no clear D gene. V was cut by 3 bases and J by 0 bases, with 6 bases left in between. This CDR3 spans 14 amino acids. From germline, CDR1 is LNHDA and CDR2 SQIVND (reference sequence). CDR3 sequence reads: CASSMTYSNQPQHF. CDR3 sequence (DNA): TGTGCCAGTAGTATGACTTATAGCAATCAGCCCCAGCATTTT.

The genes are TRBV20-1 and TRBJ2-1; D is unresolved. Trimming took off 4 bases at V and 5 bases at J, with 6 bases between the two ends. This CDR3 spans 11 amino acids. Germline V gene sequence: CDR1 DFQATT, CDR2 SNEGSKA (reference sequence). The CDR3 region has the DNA TGCAGTGCTACGTTAGACAATGAGCAGTTCTTC. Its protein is CSATLDNEQFF.

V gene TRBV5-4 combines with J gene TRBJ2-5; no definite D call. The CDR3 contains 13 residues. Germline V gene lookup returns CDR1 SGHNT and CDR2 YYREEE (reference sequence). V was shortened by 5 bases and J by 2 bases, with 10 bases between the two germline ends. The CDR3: CASSRLEQETQYF. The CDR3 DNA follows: TGTGCCAGCAGTCGGCTAGAACAAGAGACCCAGTACTTC.

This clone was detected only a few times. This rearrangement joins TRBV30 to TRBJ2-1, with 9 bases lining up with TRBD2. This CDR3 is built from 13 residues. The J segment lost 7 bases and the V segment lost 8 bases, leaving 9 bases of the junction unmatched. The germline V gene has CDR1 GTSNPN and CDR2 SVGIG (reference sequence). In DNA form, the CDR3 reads TGTGCCGGTGGGCGGGGGGGCCCAAATGAGCAGTTCTTC. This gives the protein CAGGRGGPNEQFF.

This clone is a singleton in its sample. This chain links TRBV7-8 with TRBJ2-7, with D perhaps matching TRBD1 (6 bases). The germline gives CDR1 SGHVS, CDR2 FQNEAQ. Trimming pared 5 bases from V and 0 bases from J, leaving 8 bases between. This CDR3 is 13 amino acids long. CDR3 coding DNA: TGTGCCAGCAGCGGGACAATCTCCTACGAGCAGTACTTC. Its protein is CASSGTISYEQYF.

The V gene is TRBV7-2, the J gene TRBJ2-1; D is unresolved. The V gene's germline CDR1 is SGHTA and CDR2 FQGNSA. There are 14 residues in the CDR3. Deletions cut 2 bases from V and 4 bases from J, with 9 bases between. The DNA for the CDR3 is TGTGCCAGCAGCTTACACGGTGAATACAATGAGCAGTTCTTC. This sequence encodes CASSLHGEYNEQFF.

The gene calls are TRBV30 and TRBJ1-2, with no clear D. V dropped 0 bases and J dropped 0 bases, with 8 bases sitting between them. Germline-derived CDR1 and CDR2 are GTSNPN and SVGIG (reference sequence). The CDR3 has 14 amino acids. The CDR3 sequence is CAWSVGRPNYGYTF. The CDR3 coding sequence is TGTGCCTGGAGTGTAGGCAGGCCTAACTATGGCTACACCTTC.

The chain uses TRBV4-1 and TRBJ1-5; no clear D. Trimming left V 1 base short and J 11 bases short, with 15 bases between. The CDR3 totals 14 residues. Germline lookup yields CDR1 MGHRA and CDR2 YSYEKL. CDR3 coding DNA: TGCGCCAGCAGCCAAGCCGGAGGCCTAGAAACCCAGCATTTT. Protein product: CASSQAGGLETQHF.

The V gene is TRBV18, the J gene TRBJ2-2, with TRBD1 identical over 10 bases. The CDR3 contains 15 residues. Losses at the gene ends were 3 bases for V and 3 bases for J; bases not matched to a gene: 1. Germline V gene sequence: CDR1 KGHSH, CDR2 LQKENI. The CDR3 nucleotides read TGTGCCAGCTCACCGGGACAGGGGTACACCGGGGAGCTGTTTTTT. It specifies CASSPGQGYTGELFF.

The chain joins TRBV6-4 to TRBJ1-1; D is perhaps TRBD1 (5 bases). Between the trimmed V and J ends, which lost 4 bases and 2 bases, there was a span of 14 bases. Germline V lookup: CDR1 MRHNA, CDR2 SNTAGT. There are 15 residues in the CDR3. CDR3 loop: CASSVSRGPNTEAFF. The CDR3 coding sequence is TGTGCCAGCAGTGTATCGCGGGGACCTAACACTGAAGCTTTCTTT.

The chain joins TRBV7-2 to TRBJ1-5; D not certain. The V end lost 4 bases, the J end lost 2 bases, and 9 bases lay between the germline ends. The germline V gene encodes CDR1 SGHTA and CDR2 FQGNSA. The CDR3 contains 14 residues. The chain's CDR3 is CASSSQEGNQPQHF. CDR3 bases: TGTGCCAGCAGCTCTCAGGAGGGCAATCAGCCCCAGCATTTT.

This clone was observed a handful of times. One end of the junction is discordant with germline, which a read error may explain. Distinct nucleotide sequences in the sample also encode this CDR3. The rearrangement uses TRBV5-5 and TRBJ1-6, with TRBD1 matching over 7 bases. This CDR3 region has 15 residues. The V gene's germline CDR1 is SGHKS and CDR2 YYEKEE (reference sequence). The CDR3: CASSQPGTVNSPLHF. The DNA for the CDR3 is TGTGCCAGCAGCCAACCCGGGACAGTTAATTCCCCCCTCCACTTT.

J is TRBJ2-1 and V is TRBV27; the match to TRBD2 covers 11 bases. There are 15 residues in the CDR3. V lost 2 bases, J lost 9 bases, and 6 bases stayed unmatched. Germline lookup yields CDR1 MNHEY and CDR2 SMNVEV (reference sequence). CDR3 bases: TGTGCCAGCAGTTTAGTAGCGGGGGGGACCAGTGAGCAGTTCTTC. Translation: CASSLVAGGTSEQFF.

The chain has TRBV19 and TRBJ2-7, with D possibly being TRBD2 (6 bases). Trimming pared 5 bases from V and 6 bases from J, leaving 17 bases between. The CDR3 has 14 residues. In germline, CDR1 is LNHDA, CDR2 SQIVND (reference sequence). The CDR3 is CASSPTSTGSEQYF. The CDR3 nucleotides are TGTGCCAGTAGTCCCACGTCAACCGGGAGCGAGCAGTACTTC.

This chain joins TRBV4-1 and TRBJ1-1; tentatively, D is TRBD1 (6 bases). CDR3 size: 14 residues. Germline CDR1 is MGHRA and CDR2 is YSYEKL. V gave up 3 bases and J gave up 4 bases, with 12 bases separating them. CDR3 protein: CASSHPGGPTEAFF. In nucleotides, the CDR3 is TGCGCCAGCAGCCACCCCGGGGGGCCCACTGAAGCTTTCTTT.